These T cell receptor beta chains were read from a single sample in a study of blood T cells in healthy people across ages. TCRdb independently ran MiXCR on the 5' RACE reads; one entry per CDR3 protein. Of some 800,000 distinct CDR3 sequences listed, 20% to 25% are singletons. These records were also assigned to another study, of T cells of mothers and their children.

Input material: blood. The receptors were sampled from a boy aged 10-17 years in good health. CDR3s include the opening cysteine and the closing phenylalanine or tryptophan. A D gene is named only where the DNA matches it firmly. Some rows have no size entry. The others give once, few or many, or a class for an expanded clone.

abundance,len,v_gene,d_gene,j_gene,CDR3nt,CDR3aa
.,15,TRBV5-1,TRBD2,TRBJ2-7,TGCGCCAGCAGTCCCGGGACTAGCTTTGACTACGAGCAGTACTTC,CASSPGTSFDYEQYF
many,13,TRBV12-3/TRBV12-4,.,TRBJ2-7,TGTGCCAGCAGTTTAGCGACCCACTACGAGCAGTACTTC,CASSLATHYEQYF
.,15,TRBV4-3,.,TRBJ1-4,TGCGCCAGCAGCCGGGTCCCCGGCACTAATGAAAAACTGTTTTTT,CASSRVPGTNEKLFF
.,15,TRBV7-2,.,TRBJ2-5,TGTGCCAGCAGCCGTCCCTCCGGGAGTCAAGAGACCCAGTACTTC,CASSRPSGSQETQYF
few,13,TRBV7-9,.,TRBJ2-5,TGTGCCAGCAGCCGTAGGGGGGGGACCAAGCAGTACTTC,CASSRRGGTKQYF
.,13,TRBV20-1,.,TRBJ2-5,TGCAGTGCCCCCGGACAGTACCAAGAGACCCAGTACTTC,CSAPGQYQETQYF
.,14,TRBV18,.,TRBJ1-4,TGTGCCAGCTCACCACACGCACCGCCGGAAAAACTGTTTTTT,CASSPHAPPEKLFF
many,13,TRBV27,.,TRBJ2-1,TGTGCCAGCAGTTTATCAGTTTACAATGAGCAGTTCTTC,CASSLSVYNEQFF
few,15,TRBV7-2,.,TRBJ2-3,TGTGCCAGCACCCCCGGGGGCAGGAGCACAGATACGCAGTATTTT,CASTPGGRSTDTQYF
.,14,TRBV20-1,TRBD2,TRBJ2-5,TGCAGTGCTAGAGATCCCTGGGAGGGCGAGACCCAGTACTTC,CSARDPWEGETQYF
.,12,TRBV5-5,.,TRBJ1-4,TGTGCCAGCAGCGTCATGAGGGGAGAACTGTTTTTT,CASSVMRGELFF
.,14,TRBV5-1,.,TRBJ1-1,TGCGCCAGCAGCTTGGATTCGCGTAACACTGAAGCTTTCTTT,CASSLDSRNTEAFF
.,13,TRBV24-1,.,TRBJ2-2,TGTGCCACCACTTCCACGAACACCGGGGAGCTGTTTTTT,CATTSTNTGELFF
few,14,TRBV4-3,TRBD1,TRBJ1-2,TGCGCCAGCAGTCGACAGGGGGGTAACTATGGCTACACCTTC,CASSRQGGNYGYTF
many,12,TRBV28,.,TRBJ2-1,TGTGCCAGCAGTTTATTGTCCAATGAGCAGTTCTTC,CASSLLSNEQFF
few,15,TRBV20-1,TRBD2,TRBJ2-5,TGCAGTGCCAGCTCCACTAGCGGGCTCCAAGAGACCCAGTACTTC,CSASSTSGLQETQYF
.,14,TRBV10-3,.,TRBJ1-2,TGTGCCATCAGTGATCCCGAAGACTACTATGGCTACACCTTC,CAISDPEDYYGYTF